The 15 T cell receptor beta chains below were found in one sample sequenced in a study of cytomegalovirus exposure and HLA in healthy donors. A multiplex PCR was run with 60 Vbeta primers and 13 Jbeta primers. Only in-frame clones appear in the TCRdb table, and some are missing; sequencing was by immunoSEQ multiplex PCR. The data contain 120,000 to 150,000 clones, over 60% of them singletons. Sequenced input: PBMCs. The receptors were gathered from a female donor in good health and CMV-seronegative.

The V call is TRBV7-2, the J call TRBJ1-1; D is uncertain. Germline assignment: CDR1 SGHTA and CDR2 FQGNSA. The CDR3 covers 13 residues. V lost 4 bases, J lost 1 base, and 7 bases lay in between. The CDR3 reads CASSSTRNTEAFF. The CDR3 DNA reads as TGTGCCAGCAGCTCAACAAGGAACACTGAAGCTTTCTTT.

The genes are TRBV7-6 and TRBJ1-3; 7 bases line up with TRBD1. CDR1 and CDR2 from the germline V gene are SGHVS and FNYEAQ. This CDR3 is 15 amino acids long. V lost 11 bases and J lost 0; bases outside the gene matches: 10. This CDR3 reads CASTGQSSSGNTIYF. The CDR3 DNA reads TGTGCCTCAACGGGACAGTCAAGCTCTGGAAACACCATATATTTT.

With respect to this clone: This sample also contains other DNA sequences that code for the same CDR3. The V and J genes are TRBV4-1 and TRBJ2-1, with no clear D. V lost 0 bases, J lost 7 bases, and 4 bases lay in between. Germline V gives CDR1 MGHRA, CDR2 YSYEKL. The CDR3 totals 12 residues. CDR3 region: CASSQDRNEQFF. Written as DNA, the CDR3 is TGCGCCAGCAGCCAAGATCGGAATGAGCAGTTCTTC.

This clone was seen a single time. The V call is TRBV5-8, the J call TRBJ2-7; D may be TRBD1 (6 bases). V was pared by 7 bases and J by 0 bases, with 14 bases between. CDR3 length: 14 residues. Germline V gene data show CDR1 as SGHTS and CDR2 as YDEGEE. DNA of the CDR3: TGTGCCAGCGGGACGGGACACCTCTCCTACGAGCAGTACTTC. Protein product: CASGTGHLSYEQYF. The full variable domain, completed using reference TRBV5-8 and TRBJ2-7, is EAGVTQSPTHLIKTRGQQATLRCSPISGHTSVYWYQQALGLGLQFLLWYDEGEERNRGNFPPRFSGRQFPNYSSELNVNALELEDSALYLCASGTGHLSYEQYFGPGTRLTVT.

V and J are TRBV9 and TRBJ1-2; 10 bases agree with TRBD1. V was clipped by 5 bases and J by 8 bases; unmatched bases: 9. Germline assignment: CDR1 SGDLS and CDR2 YYNGEE. The CDR3 has 14 amino acids. In DNA, the CDR3 is TGTGCCAGCAGGGGACCGGGACAGGGGATAGGCTACACCTTC. It codes for CASRGPGQGIGYTF.

The chain uses TRBV7-8 and TRBJ1-2; 9 nucleotides align to TRBD1. Trimming removed 5 bases from V and 4 bases from J; junction bases left unmatched: 20. Looked up from germline, CDR1 is SGHVS and CDR2 is FQNEAQ. This CDR3 spans 19 amino acids. The CDR3 DNA follows: TGTGCCAGCAGCAATACGTTTCCGGGACAGGGTGCGGGCGCCTATGGCTACACCTTC. Its protein is CASSNTFPGQGAGAYGYTF.

This sequence joins TRBV4-1 and TRBJ2-3, with TRBD1 matching 7 bases. With V trimmed by 4 bases and J by 8 bases, 6 bases remained unmatched. There are 13 residues in the CDR3. In germline, CDR1 is MGHRA, CDR2 YSYEKL. The CDR3 reads CASSLEGGVTQYF. The CDR3 nucleotides read TGCGCCAGCAGCCTAGAAGGGGGCGTTACGCAGTATTTT.

The chain is built from TRBV28 and TRBJ2-1, with 13 nucleotides matching TRBD2. This CDR3 is 19 amino acids long. The germline V gene has CDR1 MDHEN and CDR2 SYDVKM. J lost 3 bases, V lost 6 bases, and 14 bases had no gene match. The CDR3 region is CASRPNFGTSGAYYNEQFF. The CDR3, as DNA: TGTGCCAGCAGACCGAACTTCGGGACTAGCGGGGCCTACTACAATGAGCAGTTCTTC.

J is TRBJ1-2 and V is TRBV6-1; D call uncertain. The CDR3 has 13 amino acids. The V gene's germline CDR1 is MNHNS and CDR2 SASEGT. The V and J ends lost 3 bases and 5 bases respectively, with 10 bases between them. The CDR3 region has the DNA TGTGCCAGCAGTGAGGCCCCCCCTTATGGCTACACCTTC. It yields the protein CASSEAPPYGYTF.

In its sample, this clone was seen once. The chain is built from TRBV13 and TRBJ1-1; tentative D call: TRBD1 (6 bases). CDR3 length: 14 amino acids. Germline V lookup: CDR1 PRHDT, CDR2 FYEKMQ (reference sequence). V lost 3 bases and J 4 bases, leaving 12 bases between the germline ends. This CDR3 is CASSFQGPGTEAFF. Here the CDR3 DNA reads TGTGCCAGCAGCTTCCAGGGGCCGGGCACTGAAGCTTTCTTT.

The rearrangement links TRBV2 to TRBJ2-3; D is unclear. Trimming took 4 bases from V and 2 from J, leaving 13 bases between them. In germline, CDR1 is SNHLY, CDR2 FYNNEI. The CDR3 is 15 amino acids. CDR3 residues: CASSARVTLTDTQYF. CDR3 coding DNA: TGTGCCAGCAGTGCTCGGGTGACCCTCACAGATACGCAGTATTTT.

This clone was counted a few times. The chain is built from TRBV2 and TRBJ1-1, with D possibly TRBD1 on 5 matching bases. The CDR3 has 13 amino acids. The V gene's germline CDR1 is SNHLY and CDR2 FYNNEI. The CDR3 region has the DNA TGTGCAGCGGGCAGGGAAGCGGGCACTGAAGCTTTCTTT. It translates to CAAGREAGTEAFF.

This chain uses TRBV11-2 with TRBJ1-6, with D possibly TRBD1 on 6 matching bases. Germline lookup yields CDR1 SGHAT and CDR2 FQNNGV. The CDR3 length is 15 residues. V gave up 0 bases and J gave up 8 bases, with 11 bases separating them. CDR3 DNA: TGTGCCAGCAGCTTAGAGTCAGGGGTAGATTCACCCCTCCACTTT. Protein: CASSLESGVDSPLHF.

V gene TRBV6-1 combines with J gene TRBJ2-1, with D uncertain. Trimming took 0 bases from V and 2 from J, leaving 14 bases between them. Germline CDR1 reads MNHNS; CDR2 reads SASEGT. This CDR3 is 17 amino acids long. The CDR3 spells CASSEAPPSVPYNEQFF. The CDR3 DNA reads TGTGCCAGCAGTGAAGCGCCCCCATCGGTGCCCTACAATGAGCAGTTCTTC.

The chain links TRBV25-1 to TRBJ1-1; D ambiguous. The CDR3 is made up of 15 amino acids. The ends were cut back, 3 bases at V and 1 base at J, with 12 bases in the middle. Germline CDR1 MGHDK, CDR2 SYGVNS. The CDR3 sequence: CASSDSPGWNTEAFF. The CDR3 region has the DNA TGTGCCAGCAGTGACAGCCCAGGTTGGAACACTGAAGCTTTCTTT.